This is a list of T cell receptor beta chains from one sample in a study of shared clonotypes between healthy human individuals. Here immunoSEQ multiplex PCR was the method, and the copy in TCRdb shows in-frame clones only, minus some. The repertoire holds approximately 2,000,000 clones, with around 92% as singletons. The sample consisted of naive CD4+ T cells from PBMCs. These receptors originate from a man between 18 and 35 years old in good health. Some clones in this sample may be carry-over from other donors' samples. The CDR3 runs from the conserved cysteine through the conserved F or W. D genes are given only for firm matches. Size is omitted from some rows. Given values are once, few, many or a class for expanded clones.

d_call,v_call,clone_size,j_call,cdr3_aa,cdr3_nt
-,TRBV10-3,-,TRBJ2-7,CAISDYSSSYEQYF,TGTGCCATCAGTGATTACAGTAGCTCCTACGAGCAGTACTTC
TRBD1,TRBV28,-,TRBJ1-1,CASSSPGTATNTEAFF,TGTGCCAGCAGTTCCCCTGGGACAGCTACGAACACTGAAGCTTTCTTT
TRBD1,TRBV7-3,-,TRBJ2-1,CASSQDRAYGQFF,TGTGCCAGCAGCCAGGACAGGGCCTATGGGCAGTTCTTC
-,TRBV4-2,-,TRBJ2-7,CASSQVNTDGYEQYF,TGTGCCAGCAGCCAAGTGAATACGGACGGCTACGAGCAGTACTTC
-,TRBV19,once,TRBJ2-5,CASSPRDSGVTQYF,TGTGCCAGTAGTCCCCGCGACAGCGGAGTGACCCAGTACTTC
-,TRBV27,-,TRBJ2-3,CASSPGTSSTDTQYF,TGTGCCAGCAGTCCCGGGACTTCAAGCACAGATACGCAGTATTTT
-,TRBV6-5,-,TRBJ1-1,CASSQGPKAFF,TGTGCCAGCAGCCAAGGGCCCAAAGCTTTCTTT
TRBD1,TRBV20-1,-,TRBJ2-1,CSAGTGNEQFF,TGCAGTGCGGGGACAGGGAATGAGCAGTTCTTC
TRBD2,TRBV28,-,TRBJ2-1,CASRGTSGAYYNEQFF,TGTGCCAGCAGGGGGACTAGCGGGGCCTACTACAATGAGCAGTTCTTC
TRBD1,TRBV5-1,-,TRBJ2-6,CASSQGTGAGANVLTF,TGCGCCAGCAGCCAAGGGACAGGGGCTGGGGCCAACGTCCTGACTTTC
-,TRBV6-1,once,TRBJ1-2,CASSDLNYGYTF,TGTGCCAGCAGTGACTTAAACTATGGCTACACCTTC
TRBD1,TRBV28,-,TRBJ1-5,CASTVGGDRDRNQPQHF,TGTGCCAGCACAGTTGGGGGAGACAGGGACCGCAATCAGCCCCAGCATTTT
TRBD1,TRBV4-1,-,TRBJ1-2,CASSQDITGVRGYTF,TGCGCCAGCAGCCAAGATATAACAGGGGTGAGGGGCTACACCTTC
TRBD1,TRBV5-1,-,TRBJ2-5,CASSPVTGGRETQYF,TGCGCCAGCAGCCCAGTGACAGGGGGAAGGGAGACCCAGTACTTC
TRBD1,TRBV5-1,-,TRBJ2-7,CASRSDRYSYEQYF,TGCGCCAGCAGATCGGACAGGTACTCCTACGAGCAGTACTTC
TRBD2,TRBV5-1,-,TRBJ2-3,CASSFGGRGDTQYF,TGCGCCAGCAGCTTCGGCGGGAGGGGAGATACGCAGTATTTT
TRBD2,TRBV4-1,once,TRBJ2-3,CASSQDGGTSGRGTQYF,TGCGCCAGCAGCCAAGATGGAGGGACTAGCGGGAGAGGTACGCAGTATTTT
-,TRBV2,-,TRBJ1-2,CASSDRDGLRRGYTF,TGTGCCAGCAGTGACCGGGACGGACTTAGAAGGGGCTACACCTTC
-,TRBV2,-,TRBJ2-2,CASTGPAGELFF,TGTGCCAGTACGGGGCCCGCCGGGGAGCTGTTTTTT
-,TRBV7-2,-,TRBJ1-2,CASSLYRQAGYTF,TGTGCCAGCAGCTTATACAGGCAAGCTGGCTACACCTTC
-,TRBV5-1,-,TRBJ2-7,CASSLGGEYYEQYF,TGCGCCAGCAGCTTGGGAGGAGAATACTACGAGCAGTACTTC
-,TRBV5-1,-,TRBJ1-5,CASSLEGNNQPQHF,TGCGCCAGCAGCTTGGAGGGGAACAATCAGCCCCAGCATTTT
-,TRBV7-8,-,TRBJ2-5,CASSLLEGETQYF,TGTGCCAGCAGCCTCCTTGAGGGGGAGACCCAGTACTTC
-,TRBV5-6,-,TRBJ2-1,CASSFWGKGYNEQFF,TGTGCCAGCAGCTTCTGGGGCAAAGGGTACAATGAGCAGTTCTTC
TRBD2,TRBV9,-,TRBJ2-1,CASSVSSGRAGYNEQFF,TGTGCCAGCAGCGTTAGTTCCGGGAGGGCCGGGTACAATGAGCAGTTCTTC
-,TRBV11-2,-,TRBJ2-7,CASSLTRDYEQYF,TGTGCCAGCAGCTTAACCCGAGACTACGAGCAGTACTTC
TRBD1,TRBV28,-,TRBJ2-5,CASSLRMTGGRETQYF,TGTGCCAGCAGTCTACGAATGACAGGGGGAAGGGAGACCCAGTACTTC
-,TRBV7-3,-,TRBJ2-2,CASSRRAGELFF,TGTGCCAGCAGCCGGCGGGCCGGGGAGCTGTTTTTT
-,TRBV2,-,TRBJ2-6,CASSEYGLLSGANVLTF,TGTGCCAGCAGTGAATACGGGTTACTCTCTGGGGCCAACGTCCTGACTTTC
-,TRBV5-4,-,TRBJ1-1,CASSPTLGTENTEAFF,TGTGCCAGCAGCCCCACACTGGGAACAGAGAACACTGAAGCTTTCTTT
TRBD1,TRBV4-3,-,TRBJ1-2,CASSQDFGQAGGYTF,TGCGCCAGCAGCCAAGATTTCGGACAGGCTGGAGGCTACACCTTC
-,TRBV28,once,TRBJ2-1,CASSPEGLRYNEQFF,TGTGCCAGCAGTCCAGAGGGCTTGAGATACAATGAGCAGTTCTTC
-,TRBV19,-,TRBJ1-2,CASSILPGLNYGYTF,TGTGCCAGTAGTATCCTCCCGGGTTTGAACTATGGCTACACCTTC
TRBD2,TRBV6-5,-,TRBJ2-3,CASSSTSGGEWDTQYF,TGTGCCAGCAGTTCAACTAGCGGGGGGGAGTGGGATACGCAGTATTTT
-,TRBV5-1,-,TRBJ2-7,CASSTHYEQYF,TGCGCCAGCAGCACTCACTACGAGCAGTACTTC
-,TRBV14,-,TRBJ1-1,CASSQGSRAEAFF,TGTGCCAGCAGCCAAGGGTCCCGGGCTGAAGCTTTCTTT
TRBD2,TRBV4-3,-,TRBJ2-2,CASSRLAVAPGELFF,TGCGCCAGCAGCCGACTAGCGGTCGCCCCCGGGGAGCTGTTTTTT
-,TRBV28,-,TRBJ1-5,CASSVISLWQPQHF,TGTGCCAGCAGTGTCATCAGTCTGTGGCAGCCCCAGCATTTT
-,TRBV4-1,-,TRBJ1-1,CASSQAPGRRNTEAFF,TGCGCCAGCAGCCAAGCGCCGGGACGGAGGAACACTGAAGCTTTCTTT
-,TRBV7-9,-,TRBJ2-5,CASSPPPPGSQYF,TGTGCCAGCAGCCCACCTCCCCCCGGGTCCCAGTACTTC
TRBD1,TRBV19,-,TRBJ2-1,CASSPRTGNEQFF,TGTGCCAGTAGTCCAAGGACAGGGAATGAGCAGTTCTTC
-,TRBV18,-,TRBJ1-5,CASSPNRVGNQPQHF,TGTGCCAGCTCACCAAACAGGGTCGGCAATCAGCCCCAGCATTTT
-,TRBV5-1,-,TRBJ1-5,CASSLGGAPGNQPQHF,TGCGCCAGCAGCTTGGGGGGGGCTCCTGGCAATCAGCCCCAGCATTTT
-,TRBV5-4,-,TRBJ2-3,CASSSPPGPAVTSTDTQYF,TGTGCCAGCAGCTCACCCCCCGGGCCCGCCGTTACTAGCACAGATACGCAGTATTTT
-,TRBV27,-,TRBJ2-2,CASSLAGELFF,TGTGCCAGCAGTTTAGCCGGGGAGCTGTTTTTT
-,TRBV19,once,TRBJ2-7,CASSRGGGYTYEQYF,TGTGCCAGTAGCCGGGGCGGGGGCTATACCTACGAGCAGTACTTC
-,TRBV5-1,-,TRBJ2-7,CASSLGPRTSGSYEQYF,TGCGCCAGCAGCTTAGGTCCCCGGACCTCTGGGTCCTACGAGCAGTACTTC
-,TRBV5-1,-,TRBJ2-7,CASSLDRGTSEGQYF,TGCGCCAGCAGCTTGGATCGGGGCACGAGTGAGGGGCAGTACTTC
-,TRBV11-1,-,TRBJ2-7,CASSLWAGYSYEQYF,TGTGCCAGCAGCTTATGGGCAGGATACTCCTACGAGCAGTACTTC
-,TRBV7-6,-,TRBJ2-5,CASSLGRGTGIQETQYF,TGTGCCAGCAGCTTAGGGCGGGGAACCGGGATCCAAGAGACCCAGTACTTC